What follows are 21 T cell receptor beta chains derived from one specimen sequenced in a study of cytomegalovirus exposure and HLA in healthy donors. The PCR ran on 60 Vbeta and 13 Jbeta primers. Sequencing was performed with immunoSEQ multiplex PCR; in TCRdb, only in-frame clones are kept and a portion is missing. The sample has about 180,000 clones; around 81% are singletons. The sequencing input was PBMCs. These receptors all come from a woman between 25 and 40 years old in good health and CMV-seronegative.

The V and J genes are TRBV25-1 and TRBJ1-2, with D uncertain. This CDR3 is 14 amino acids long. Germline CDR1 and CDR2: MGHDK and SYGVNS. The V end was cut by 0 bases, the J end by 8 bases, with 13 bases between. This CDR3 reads CASSEYSRSGGYTF. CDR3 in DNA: TGTGCCAGCAGTGAATATTCTAGGTCCGGGGGCTACACCTTC.

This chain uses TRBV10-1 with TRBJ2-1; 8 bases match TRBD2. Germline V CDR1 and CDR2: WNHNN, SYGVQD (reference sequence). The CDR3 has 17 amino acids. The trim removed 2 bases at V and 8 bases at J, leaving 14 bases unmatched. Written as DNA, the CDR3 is TGCGCCAGCAGTGAGGAGAAACGGGAGGGCCTAGCACATGAGCAGTTCTTC. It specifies CASSEEKREGLAHEQFF.

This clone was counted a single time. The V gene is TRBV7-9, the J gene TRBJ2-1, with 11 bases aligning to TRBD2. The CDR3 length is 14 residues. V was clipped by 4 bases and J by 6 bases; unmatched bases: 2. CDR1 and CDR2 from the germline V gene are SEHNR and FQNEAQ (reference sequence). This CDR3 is CASSYGTSGNEQFF. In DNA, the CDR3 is TGTGCCAGCAGCTATGGGACTAGCGGCAATGAGCAGTTCTTC. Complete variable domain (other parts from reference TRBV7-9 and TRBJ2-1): DTGVSQNPRHKITKRGQNVTFRCDPISEHNRLYWYRQTLGQGPEFLTYFQNEAQLEKSRLLSDRFSAERPKGSFSTLEIQRTEQGDSAMYLCASSYGTSGNEQFFGPGTRLTVL.

The CDR3 coding sequence is TGTGCCAGCAGTTTTGAGTCAGCGATCCAAGAGACCCAGTACTTC. As protein: CASSFESAIQETQYF. The chain links TRBV28 to TRBJ2-5; D gene ambiguous. The CDR3 totals 15 residues. Deletions cut 3 bases from V and 1 base from J, with 12 bases between. Per germline, CDR1 MDHEN and CDR2 SYDVKM. The full variable domain, with the rest looked up from reference TRBV28 and TRBJ2-5, is DVKVTQSSRYLVKRTGEKVFLECVQDMDHENMFWYRQDPGLGLRLIYFSYDVKMKEKGDIPEGYSVSREKKERFSLILESASTNQTSMYLCASSFESAIQETQYFGPGTRLLVL.

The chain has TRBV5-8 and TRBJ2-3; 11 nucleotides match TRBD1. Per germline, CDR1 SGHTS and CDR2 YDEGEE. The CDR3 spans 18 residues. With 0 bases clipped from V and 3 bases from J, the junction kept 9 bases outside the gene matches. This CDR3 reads CASSLGRTGGAVTDTQYF. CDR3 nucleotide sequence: TGTGCCAGCAGCTTGGGTAGGACAGGGGGCGCCGTGACAGATACGCAGTATTTT.

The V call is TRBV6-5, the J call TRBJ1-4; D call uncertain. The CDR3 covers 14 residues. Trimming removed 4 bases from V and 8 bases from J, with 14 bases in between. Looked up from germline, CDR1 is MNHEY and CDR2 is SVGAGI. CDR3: CASSSVAGPEKLFF. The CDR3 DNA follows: TGTGCCAGCAGTTCAGTAGCGGGCCCAGAAAAACTGTTTTTT.

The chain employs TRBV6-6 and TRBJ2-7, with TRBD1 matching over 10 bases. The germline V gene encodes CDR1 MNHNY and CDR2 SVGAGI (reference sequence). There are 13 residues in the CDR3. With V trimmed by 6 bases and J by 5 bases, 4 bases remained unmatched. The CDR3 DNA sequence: TGTGCCAGCAGACGAGGGACAGGGGACGAGCAGTACTTC. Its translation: CASRRGTGDEQYF.

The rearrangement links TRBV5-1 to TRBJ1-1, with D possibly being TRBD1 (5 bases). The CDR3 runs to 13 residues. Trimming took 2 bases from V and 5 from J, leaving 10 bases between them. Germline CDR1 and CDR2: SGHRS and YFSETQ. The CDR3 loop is CASSLSGGTEAFF. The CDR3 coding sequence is TGCGCCAGCAGCTTATCCGGGGGGACTGAAGCTTTCTTT.

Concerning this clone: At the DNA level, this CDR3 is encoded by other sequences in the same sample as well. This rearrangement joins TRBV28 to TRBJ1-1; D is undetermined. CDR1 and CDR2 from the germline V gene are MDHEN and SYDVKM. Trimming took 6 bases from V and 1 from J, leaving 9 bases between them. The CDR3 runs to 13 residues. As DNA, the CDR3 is TGTGCCAGCAGCCGAACAACGAACACTGAAGCTTTCTTT. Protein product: CASSRTTNTEAFF.

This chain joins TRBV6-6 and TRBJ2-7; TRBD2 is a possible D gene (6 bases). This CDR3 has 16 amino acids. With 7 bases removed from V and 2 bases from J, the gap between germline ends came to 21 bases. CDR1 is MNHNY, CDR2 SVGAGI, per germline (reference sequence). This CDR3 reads CASIGIRPDYTYEQYF. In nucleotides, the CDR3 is TGTGCCAGCATTGGAATTAGGCCGGACTATACCTACGAGCAGTACTTC.

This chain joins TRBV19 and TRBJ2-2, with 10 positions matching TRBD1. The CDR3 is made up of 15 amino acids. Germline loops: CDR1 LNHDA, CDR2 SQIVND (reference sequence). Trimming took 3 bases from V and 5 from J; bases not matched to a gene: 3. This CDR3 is CASSIDRGQTGELFF. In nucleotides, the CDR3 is TGTGCCAGTAGTATCGACAGGGGGCAGACCGGGGAGCTGTTTTTT. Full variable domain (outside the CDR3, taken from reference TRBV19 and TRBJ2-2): DGGITQSPKYLFRKEGQNVTLSCEQNLNHDAMYWYRQDPGQGLRLIYYSQIVNDFQKGDIAEGYSVSREKKESFPLTVTSAQKNPTAFYLCASSIDRGQTGELFFGEGSRLTVL.

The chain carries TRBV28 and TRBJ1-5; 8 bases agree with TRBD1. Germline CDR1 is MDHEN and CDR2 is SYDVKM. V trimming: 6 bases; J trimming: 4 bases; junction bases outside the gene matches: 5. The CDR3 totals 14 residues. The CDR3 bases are TGTGCCAGCAGGCCAACAGGGGGTAATCAGCCCCAGCATTTT. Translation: CASRPTGGNQPQHF.

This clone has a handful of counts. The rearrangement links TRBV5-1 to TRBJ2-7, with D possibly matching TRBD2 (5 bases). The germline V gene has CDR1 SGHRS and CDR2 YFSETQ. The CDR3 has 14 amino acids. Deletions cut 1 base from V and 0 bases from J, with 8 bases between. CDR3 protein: CASSLMGSSYEQYF. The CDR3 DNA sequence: TGCGCCAGCAGCTTGATGGGGAGCTCCTACGAGCAGTACTTC.

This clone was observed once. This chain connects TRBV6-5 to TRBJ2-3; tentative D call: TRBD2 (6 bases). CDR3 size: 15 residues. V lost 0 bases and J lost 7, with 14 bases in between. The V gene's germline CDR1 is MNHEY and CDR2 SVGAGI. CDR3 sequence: CASSYSLVAVNTQYF. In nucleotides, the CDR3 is TGTGCCAGCAGTTACTCGTTGGTAGCGGTTAATACGCAGTATTTT.

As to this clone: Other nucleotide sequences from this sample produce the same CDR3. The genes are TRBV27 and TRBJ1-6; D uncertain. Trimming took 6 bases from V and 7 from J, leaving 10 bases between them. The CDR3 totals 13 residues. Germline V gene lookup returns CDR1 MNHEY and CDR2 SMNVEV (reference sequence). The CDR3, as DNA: TGTGCCAGCAGCTTTACGGGAAATTCACCCCTCCACTTT. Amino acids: CASSFTGNSPLHF.

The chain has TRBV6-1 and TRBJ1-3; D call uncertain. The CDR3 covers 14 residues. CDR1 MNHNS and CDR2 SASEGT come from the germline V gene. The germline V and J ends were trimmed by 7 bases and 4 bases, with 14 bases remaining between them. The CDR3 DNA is TGTGCCAGCACTGAGGCAAGCAGGGGAAACACCATATATTTT. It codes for CASTEASRGNTIYF.

This CDR3 reads CASSPDRLYTEAFF. The CDR3 nucleotides are TGTGCCAGCAGCCCTGACAGACTCTACACTGAAGCTTTCTTT. The gene calls are TRBV27 and TRBJ1-1; tentative D call: TRBD1 (5 bases). The V and J ends lost 6 bases and 3 bases respectively, with 14 bases between them. Germline values: CDR1 MNHEY, CDR2 SMNVEV (reference sequence). The CDR3 is 14 amino acids.

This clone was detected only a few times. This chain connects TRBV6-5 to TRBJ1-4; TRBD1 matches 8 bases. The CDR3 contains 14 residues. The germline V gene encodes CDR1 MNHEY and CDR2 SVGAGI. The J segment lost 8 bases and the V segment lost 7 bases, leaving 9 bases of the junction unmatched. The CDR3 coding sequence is TGTGCCAGCACGGAGCCGGGACAGGTGGAAAAACTGTTTTTT. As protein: CASTEPGQVEKLFF.

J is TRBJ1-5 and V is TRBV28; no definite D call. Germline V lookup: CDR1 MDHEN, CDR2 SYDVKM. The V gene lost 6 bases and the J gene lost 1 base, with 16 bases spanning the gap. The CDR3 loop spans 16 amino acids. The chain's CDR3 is CASSFRRVRSNQPQHF. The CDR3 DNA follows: TGTGCCAGCAGCTTCCGACGGGTCAGAAGCAATCAGCCCCAGCATTTT. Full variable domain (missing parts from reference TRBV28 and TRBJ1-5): DVKVTQSSRYLVKRTGEKVFLECVQDMDHENMFWYRQDPGLGLRLIYFSYDVKMKEKGDIPEGYSVSREKKERFSLILESASTNQTSMYLCASSFRRVRSNQPQHFGDGTRLSIL.

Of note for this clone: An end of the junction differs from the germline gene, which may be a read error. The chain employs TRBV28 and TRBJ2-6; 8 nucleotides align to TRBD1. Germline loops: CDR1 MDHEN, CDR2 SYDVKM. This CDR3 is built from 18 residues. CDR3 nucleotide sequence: TGTGCCAGCAAAAGGACAGGGAAGGGGCAGACTGGGGCCAACGGCCTGACTTTC. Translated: CASKRTGKGQTGANGLTF.

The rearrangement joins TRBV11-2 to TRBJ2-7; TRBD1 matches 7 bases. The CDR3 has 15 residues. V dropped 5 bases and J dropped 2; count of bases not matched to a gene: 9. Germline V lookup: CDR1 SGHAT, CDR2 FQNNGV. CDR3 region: CASSMRTGATYEQYF. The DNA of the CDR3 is TGTGCCAGCAGCATGCGGACAGGCGCAACCTACGAGCAGTACTTC.